This TCR beta chain emerged from a study of blood T cell repertoires in COVID-19. The wider study: COVID-19 samples, acute and convalescent, were from the United States, Italy and Spain.

Cohort assignment relied on participant-reported clinical history. Trimming took 2 bases from V and 1 from J; bases not matched to a gene: 9. The CDR3 consists of 17 residues. Germline loops: CDR1 SGHDT, CDR2 YYEEEE. As handled by the study authors: Reference gene primers were amplified, and this amplification served to estimate nucleated cell counts. Data came from immunoSEQ multiplex PCR; TCRdb stores just in-frame clones and leaves some out. V and J calls and clone size are those listed in that table; D and trimming were worked out from the DNA. This sample yields under 300,000 clones, of which 88% are seen a single time; 2% to 2.5% belongs to the top ten. This clone was counted a few times.

The chain couples TRBV5-6 to TRBJ1-5; 7 nucleotides line up with TRBD1. The sample was PBMCs or T cells enriched from blood (not recorded which). The TCR was taken from a woman in her forties with acute COVID-19. The CDR3, as DNA: TGTGCCAGCAGCTTTGCGGACAGGACGGGAAGCAATCAGCCCCAGCATTTT. Translating gives CASSFADRTGSNQPQHF.